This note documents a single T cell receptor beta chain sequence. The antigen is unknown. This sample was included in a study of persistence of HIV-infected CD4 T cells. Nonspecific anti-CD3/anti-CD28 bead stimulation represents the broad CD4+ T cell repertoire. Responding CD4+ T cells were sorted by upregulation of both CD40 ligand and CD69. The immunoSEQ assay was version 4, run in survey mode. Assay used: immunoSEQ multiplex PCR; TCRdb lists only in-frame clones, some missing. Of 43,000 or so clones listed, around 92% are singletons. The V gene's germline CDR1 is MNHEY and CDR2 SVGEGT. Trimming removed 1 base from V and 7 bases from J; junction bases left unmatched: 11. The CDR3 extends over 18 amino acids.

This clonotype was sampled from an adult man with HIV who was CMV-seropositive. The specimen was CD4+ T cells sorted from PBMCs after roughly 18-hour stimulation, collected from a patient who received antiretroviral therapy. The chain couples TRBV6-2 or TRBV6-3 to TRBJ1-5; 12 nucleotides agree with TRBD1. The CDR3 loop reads CASSYLGQGASLGQPQHF. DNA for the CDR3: TGTGCCAGCAGTTACTTGGGACAGGGGGCTTCCTTAGGGCAGCCCCAGCATTTT.